Listed here are 21 T cell receptor beta chains from one sample, sequenced in a study of human T cells and chemical hapten exposure. Via MiXCR, TCRdb re-called the RACE reads, giving one row per CDR3 protein. The data show tens of thousands of distinct CDR3 sequences, about 4.1% seen once. The sample's time point: healthy volunteer bleed at 2 weeks. Total RNA was extracted from unfractionated whole blood. Sequences were obtained from whole blood. The receptors here all came from a human donor in good health. Some clones in this sample may be carry-over from other donors' samples.

This clonotype was recorded a few times. The V gene is TRBV5-5, the J gene TRBJ2-7; D is possibly TRBD1 or TRBD2 (5 bases each). The CDR3 sequence is 13 residues long. Trimming left V 2 bases short and J 6 bases short, with 12 bases between. Germline V gene sequence: CDR1 SGHKS, CDR2 YYEKEE (reference sequence). CDR3 protein: CASSFGDRGEQYF. The CDR3 bases are TGTGCCAGCAGCTTCGGGGATAGGGGCGAGCAGTACTTC.

This clonotype has a handful of counts. V and J are TRBV29-1 and TRBJ2-3; TRBD1 matches 8 bases. This CDR3 is built from 15 residues. The V and J ends lost 4 bases and 3 bases, in that order; junction bases with no gene match: 9. Germline-derived CDR1 and CDR2 are SQVTM and ANQGSEA. DNA for the CDR3: TGCAGCGTTGCAAAAGGGGACAGGAGAACAGATACGCAGTATTTT. Translation gives CSVAKGDRRTDTQYF.

Ten or more counts support this clonotype. This rearrangement joins TRBV4-1 to TRBJ2-1, with TRBD2 matching over 10 bases. V lost 0 bases and J lost 0; bases outside the gene matches: 5. This CDR3 has 18 amino acids. Germline V gene data show CDR1 as MGHRA and CDR2 as YSYEKL. The chain's CDR3 is CASSQDRPSGSSYNEQFF. DNA for the CDR3: TGCGCCAGCAGCCAAGATCGGCCTAGCGGGAGCTCCTACAATGAGCAGTTCTTC.

This clonotype appeared many times. The chain couples TRBV6-5 to TRBJ2-5; 8 nucleotides align to TRBD2. Losses at the gene ends were 4 bases for V and 4 bases for J; bases not matched to a gene: 8. CDR3 length: 15 amino acids. Germline loops: CDR1 MNHEY, CDR2 SVGAGI. In DNA form, the CDR3 reads TGTGCCAGCAGTTCGAGCGGGAGTAGTCTAGAGACCCAGTACTTC. It yields the protein CASSSSGSSLETQYF.

This clonotype was detected only a few times. J is TRBJ1-2 and V is TRBV18; possible D gene TRBD1, 5 bases. Trimming removed 2 bases at V and 2 bases at J, with 15 bases between. The germline V gene has CDR1 KGHSH and CDR2 LQKENI. The length of the CDR3 is 16 residues. In DNA form, the CDR3 reads TGTGCCAGCTCACCAGCCGGGGGGAACATAAACTATGGCTACACCTTC. Translating gives CASSPAGGNINYGYTF.

This clonotype was picked up a small number of times. The CDR3 DNA reads TGCAGTGCTAGTAGCCCCGGGACTAGCGGGGGTAATGAGCAGTTCTTC. It codes for CSASSPGTSGGNEQFF. The chain links TRBV20-1 to TRBJ2-1; 14 bases match TRBD2. The CDR3 extends over 16 amino acids. J was trimmed by 7 bases and V by 3 bases; bases with no gene match: 8. Germline lookup yields CDR1 DFQATT and CDR2 SNEGSKA (reference sequence).

This clonotype occurred a few times. This chain links TRBV24-1 with TRBJ2-3, with D unresolved. V was cut by 2 bases and J by 8 bases, with 10 bases left in between. CDR3 length: 13 amino acids. Germline V lookup: CDR1 KGHDR, CDR2 SFDVKD. The CDR3, as DNA: TGTGCCACCAGTGATTCAAGTCGGGCTACGCAGTATTTT. This translates into CATSDSSRATQYF.

The chain joins TRBV4-2 to TRBJ1-1; 8 nucleotides line up with TRBD1. Germline CDR1 reads LGHNA; CDR2 reads YNFKEQ. V was clipped by 2 bases and J by 4 bases; unmatched bases: 9. CDR3 size: 16 residues. The CDR3 reads CASSQLPTGAGTEAFF. In nucleotides, the CDR3 is TGTGCCAGCAGCCAACTTCCGACAGGGGCGGGCACTGAAGCTTTCTTT.

This clonotype was seen ten or more times. V is TRBV18 and J is TRBJ1-5; D might be TRBD1 (6 bases). Between the trimmed V and J ends, which lost 4 bases and 3 bases, there was a span of 7 bases. Germline V lookup: CDR1 KGHSH, CDR2 LQKENI. This CDR3 is 13 amino acids long. This CDR3 reads CASSRQDNQPQHF. The CDR3 nucleotides read TGTGCCAGCTCACGACAGGACAATCAGCCCCAGCATTTT. Full variable domain (outside the CDR3, taken from reference TRBV18 and TRBJ1-5): NAGVMQNPRHLVRRRGQEARLRCSPMKGHSHVYWYRQLPEEGLKFMVYLQKENIIDESGMPKERFSAEFPKEGPSILRIQQVVRGDSAAYFCASSRQDNQPQHFGDGTRLSIL.

This clonotype was counted a few times. This chain links TRBV29-1 with TRBJ2-3; D unclear. The CDR3 loop spans 14 amino acids. Germline V gives CDR1 SQVTM, CDR2 ANQGSEA. The ends were cut back, 4 bases at V and 0 bases at J, with 11 bases in the middle. The chain's CDR3 is CSVVPKTSTDTQYF. The CDR3 DNA follows: TGCAGCGTTGTCCCCAAGACTAGCACAGATACGCAGTATTTT.

The CDR3, as DNA: TGTGCCAGTAGACAGTTACAGACCGGGGAGCTGTTTTTT. Amino acids: CASRQLQTGELFF. The chain uses TRBV19 and TRBJ2-2, with D unresolved. There are 13 residues in the CDR3. Trimming took off 6 bases at V and 5 bases at J, with 10 bases between the two ends. From germline, CDR1 is LNHDA and CDR2 SQIVND (reference sequence).

In its sample, this clonotype was seen many times. J is TRBJ1-1 and V is TRBV18; possible D gene TRBD1, 5 bases. Germline CDR1 KGHSH, CDR2 LQKENI. V lost 3 bases and J 6 bases, leaving 20 bases between the germline ends. There are 16 residues in the CDR3. This CDR3 reads CASSPRSQGNRAEAFF. The CDR3 DNA reads TGTGCCAGCTCACCGCGGAGCCAGGGTAACCGAGCTGAAGCTTTCTTT.

This clonotype was seen a few times. V is TRBV29-1 and J is TRBJ2-1, with TRBD1 matching over 7 bases. The CDR3 runs 11 residues. Germline assignment: CDR1 SQVTM and CDR2 ANQGSEA. The ends lost 7 bases at V and 8 bases at J; junction bases unmatched: 5. As DNA, the CDR3 is TGCAGCGGGAAGGGGGCGGATGAGCAGTTCTTC. Encoded protein: CSGKGADEQFF.

Of note for this clonotype: One base away lies a much larger clone, so this may be a sequencing read error. The chain uses TRBV10-3 and TRBJ2-1, with D unclear. CDR3 length equals 14 residues. V shed 4 bases and J shed 6 bases, with 13 bases lying between them. CDR1 is ENHRY, CDR2 SYGVKD, per germline. CDR3 protein: CAISGGGRSNEQFF. In nucleotides, the CDR3 is TGTGCCATCAGTGGGGGTGGCAGGTCCAATGAGCAGTTCTTC.

This clonotype was counted ten times or more. This rearrangement joins TRBV6-2 or TRBV6-3 to TRBJ2-1; D is tentatively TRBD1 or TRBD2 (6 bases each). V gave up 1 base and J gave up 0 bases, with 16 bases separating them. Germline CDR1 and CDR2: MNHEY and SVGEGT. This CDR3 region has 18 residues. The CDR3 DNA follows: TGTGCCAGCAGTTACTTGGAACAGGGACTCAGCTCCTACAATGAGCAGTTCTTC. Translated: CASSYLEQGLSSYNEQFF.

This chain connects TRBV27 to TRBJ2-2; D uncertain. Germline V gene sequence: CDR1 MNHEY, CDR2 SMNVEV (reference sequence). The CDR3 sequence is 15 residues long. Trimming pared 1 base from V and 8 bases from J, leaving 14 bases between. The CDR3 sequence: CASSLFLRKAGELFF. The DNA of the CDR3 is TGTGCCAGCAGTTTATTCCTCCGGAAGGCGGGGGAGCTGTTTTTT.

This clonotype came up many times. The chain employs TRBV28 and TRBJ2-2, with 7 positions matching TRBD1. Per germline, CDR1 MDHEN and CDR2 SYDVKM. The CDR3 is 16 amino acids. The trim removed 5 bases at V and 4 bases at J, leaving 10 bases unmatched. DNA of the CDR3: TGTGCCAGCAGTCAACCGACAGGGTTGGGCACCGGGGAGCTGTTTTTT. This codes for CASSQPTGLGTGELFF.

This clonotype was detected many times. The genes are TRBV10-1 and TRBJ2-1, with TRBD1 matching 7 bases. In germline, CDR1 is WNHNN, CDR2 SYGVQD (reference sequence). The CDR3 sequence is 13 residues long. J was trimmed by 7 bases and V by 3 bases; bases with no gene match: 3. The CDR3 loop is CASSEGRGNEQFF. CDR3 nucleotides: TGCGCCAGCAGTGAAGGCAGGGGGAATGAGCAGTTCTTC.

In its sample, this clonotype was seen many times. The J gene is TRBJ1-6, the V gene TRBV6-5; 7 bases line up with TRBD1. Germline V CDR1 and CDR2: MNHEY, SVGAGI. CDR3 length: 17 residues. V was clipped by 4 bases and J by 4 bases; unmatched bases: 10. The CDR3 DNA reads TGTGCCAGCAGTTTCAAGAACAGGGGTGTATATAATTCACCCCTCCACTTT. As protein: CASSFKNRGVYNSPLHF.

Only a few counts were recorded for this clonotype. This rearrangement joins TRBV11-2 to TRBJ1-1; D call uncertain. The ends were cut back, 3 bases at V and 11 bases at J, with 10 bases in the middle. Germline V gene data show CDR1 as SGHAT and CDR2 as FQNNGV. This CDR3 region has 11 residues. CDR3: CASSFGELAFF. The DNA of the CDR3 is TGTGCCAGCAGCTTCGGGGAGTTGGCTTTCTTT.

This clonotype was picked up many times. The gene calls are TRBV20-1 and TRBJ2-2; 7 bases are a match to TRBD2. V gave up 3 bases and J gave up 5 bases; unmatched junction bases: 12. The CDR3 has 16 amino acids. Germline V CDR1 and CDR2: DFQATT, SNEGSKA (reference sequence). This CDR3 reads CSASPGSAGVTGELFF. The CDR3 DNA sequence: TGCAGTGCTAGCCCAGGTTCTGCGGGAGTAACCGGGGAGCTGTTTTTT.